One sample yielded the 30 T cell receptor beta chains listed below, sequenced in a study of blood T cell repertoires in COVID-19. Clones were sequenced by immunoSEQ multiplex PCR, and TCRdb holds only the in-frame ones, with some missing. This table has 100,000 to 150,000 clones, 65% to 90% appearing once. The material sequenced was peripheral blood. The receptor set was obtained from an elderly woman with acute or convalescent COVID-19.

The J gene is TRBJ1-1, the V gene TRBV20-1, with D possibly being TRBD1 (5 bases). From germline, CDR1 is DFQATT and CDR2 SNEGSKA (reference sequence). V shed 3 bases and J shed 5 bases, with 7 bases lying between them. This CDR3 has 11 residues. CDR3 sequence (DNA): TGCAGTGCTAGCCAGGGTACTGAAGCTTTCTTT. Amino acid sequence: CSASQGTEAFF.

The CDR3 DNA sequence: TGTGCCAGCAGCTGGGGACAGGGGGCTACTGAAGCTTTCTTT. This codes for CASSWGQGATEAFF. The genes are TRBV7-9 and TRBJ1-1; the match to TRBD1 covers 12 bases. The germline gives CDR1 SEHNR, CDR2 FQNEAQ (reference sequence). With V trimmed by 4 bases and J by 5 bases, 2 bases remained unmatched. The CDR3 runs 14 residues.

The gene calls are TRBV9 and TRBJ1-2; maybe TRBD1 (6 bases). Germline V gives CDR1 SGDLS, CDR2 YYNGEE. CDR3 length equals 14 residues. V was pared by 0 bases and J by 4 bases, with 10 bases between. CDR3 nucleotide sequence: TGTGCCAGCAGCGTAGAACAGGGCCCCTATGGCTACACCTTC. Its protein is CASSVEQGPYGYTF.

The chain has TRBV11-3 and TRBJ1-1; D unresolved. This CDR3 spans 13 amino acids. V lost 1 base and J lost 3, with 6 bases in between. Germline V gives CDR1 SGHNT, CDR2 YENEEA. CDR3 residues: CASSLAQDTEAFF. The CDR3 DNA reads as TGTGCCAGCAGCTTAGCCCAGGACACTGAAGCTTTCTTT.

This clone was seen more than once but under ten times. This sequence joins TRBV11-2 and TRBJ1-5; D call uncertain. Germline lookup yields CDR1 SGHAT and CDR2 FQNNGV. This CDR3 is 13 amino acids long. The V and J ends lost 4 bases and 7 bases respectively, with 11 bases between them. In DNA, the CDR3 is TGTGCCAGCAGCTCTATGAGAAGCCAGCCCCAGCATTTT. It codes for CASSSMRSQPQHF. Full variable domain (outside the CDR3, taken from reference TRBV11-2 and TRBJ1-5): EAGVAQSPRYKIIEKRQSVAFWCNPISGHATLYWYQQILGQGPKLLIQFQNNGVVDDSQLPKDRFSAERLKGVDSTLKIQPAKLEDSAVYLCASSSMRSQPQHFGDGTRLSIL.

The rearrangement links TRBV6-2 or TRBV6-3 to TRBJ1-6; D gene unclear. In germline, CDR1 is MNHEY, CDR2 SVGEGT. V lost 0 bases and J 5 bases, leaving 14 bases between the germline ends. CDR3 length equals 17 residues. Written as DNA, the CDR3 is TGTGCCAGCAGTTACTCGATCACGGGGTGGGATAATTCACCCCTCCACTTT. This translates into CASSYSITGWDNSPLHF.

V and J are TRBV5-1 and TRBJ1-2, with D possibly being TRBD1 (6 bases). Germline CDR1 SGHRS, CDR2 YFSETQ. The CDR3 extends over 15 amino acids. V dropped 5 bases and J dropped 8 bases, with 22 bases sitting between them. CDR3: CASSYNSQGRDGYTF. In DNA, the CDR3 is TGCGCCAGCAGTTATAATTCACAGGGTCGGGACGGCTACACCTTC.

The chain joins TRBV29-1 to TRBJ1-6, with D hard to call. Trimming took 4 bases from V and 6 from J, leaving 13 bases between them. The germline V gene encodes CDR1 SQVTM and CDR2 ANQGSEA. There are 14 residues in the CDR3. The chain's CDR3 is CSVGEGGGNSPLHF. The CDR3 DNA reads as TGCAGCGTTGGGGAGGGAGGTGGTAATTCACCCCTCCACTTT.

The CDR3 sequence is CASSSLADQPQHF. The CDR3 DNA sequence: TGTGCCAGCAGTTCCCTGGCTGATCAGCCCCAGCATTTT. This chain connects TRBV12-3 or TRBV12-4 to TRBJ1-5, with unresolved D. The CDR3 has 13 residues. V lost 4 bases to trimming and J lost 5 bases, with 9 bases between them.

The chain recombines TRBV7-2 with TRBJ2-5; a weak D match, TRBD1 (8 bases). Germline CDR1 SGHTA, CDR2 FQGNSA. This CDR3 has 14 amino acids. The V end was cut by 5 bases, the J end by 4 bases, with 14 bases between. The CDR3 nucleotides are TGTGCCAGCAGCCGGACAGGGAGGGGAGAGACCCAGTACTTC. Protein sequence: CASSRTGRGETQYF.

The J gene is TRBJ2-1, the V gene TRBV29-1, with 15 bases that match TRBD2. This CDR3 is 19 amino acids long. Germline V lookup: CDR1 SQVTM, CDR2 ANQGSEA. Trimming removed 6 bases from V and 0 bases from J; junction bases left unmatched: 12. The CDR3 DNA reads as TGCAGCGTAAATGGTCGAGAGGGACTAGCGGGGGGCTCCTACAATGAGCAGTTCTTC. Its protein product is CSVNGREGLAGGSYNEQFF.

The V gene is TRBV7-9, the J gene TRBJ1-2; D is unclear. The CDR3 sequence is 13 residues long. CDR1 and CDR2 from the germline V gene are SEHNR and FQNEAQ (reference sequence). Trimming took 5 bases from V and 6 from J, leaving 13 bases between them. CDR3 loop: CASSIRREHGYTF. The CDR3 DNA is TGTGCCAGCAGCATAAGACGGGAACATGGCTACACCTTC.

This clone was observed once. V gene TRBV10-2 combines with J gene TRBJ1-1; D remains unclear. V gave up 8 bases and J gave up 1 base, with 11 bases separating them. Germline CDR1 is WSHSY and CDR2 is SAAADI. The CDR3 consists of 13 residues. The CDR3 DNA sequence: TGCGCCAGCCGCCACAGTTGGAACACTGAAGCTTTCTTT. Translated, it gives CASRHSWNTEAFF.

This chain uses TRBV4-1 with TRBJ1-2, with 8 bases identical to TRBD1. The CDR3 extends over 13 amino acids. Germline V gene sequence: CDR1 MGHRA, CDR2 YSYEKL. The ends lost 4 bases at V and 8 bases at J; junction bases unmatched: 6. CDR3 bases: TGCGCCAGCAGCCCGGACAGGGATAGGGGCTACACCTTC. The encoded protein is CASSPDRDRGYTF.

This chain uses TRBV14 with TRBJ1-2; TRBD1 matches at 8 bases. There are 14 residues in the CDR3. Germline lookup yields CDR1 SGHDN and CDR2 FVKESK. V lost 6 bases, J lost 8 bases, and 11 bases stayed unmatched. CDR3 sequence: CASSRLTGVDGYTF. CDR3 bases: TGTGCCAGCAGTCGTCTGACAGGGGTGGACGGCTACACCTTC.

The chain uses TRBV27 and TRBJ1-2; TRBD1 aligns across 7 bases. Trimming removed 6 bases from V and 3 bases from J; junction bases left unmatched: 19. This CDR3 has 18 residues. CDR1 and CDR2 from the germline V gene are MNHEY and SMNVEV (reference sequence). The CDR3 nucleotides read TGTGCCAGCAGCTCGCTGGGTATAGGGGGCGGTTTAGACTATGGCTACACCTTC. This codes for CASSSLGIGGGLDYGYTF.

The chain is built from TRBV5-1 and TRBJ1-2; 8 bases align to TRBD1. CDR1 and CDR2 (germline): SGHRS, YFSETQ. The CDR3 spans 13 residues. J lost 6 bases, V lost 9 bases, and 10 bases had no gene match. In DNA form, the CDR3 reads TGCGCCACAGACAGGGGAGGAAGAGATGGCTACACCTTC. This sequence encodes CATDRGGRDGYTF.

The J gene is TRBJ2-1, the V gene TRBV29-1, with D perhaps TRBD1 (6 bases). Germline V gene data show CDR1 as SQVTM and CDR2 as ANQGSEA. The CDR3 loop spans 15 amino acids. Trimming took 0 bases from V and 6 from J, leaving 15 bases between them. The CDR3 DNA follows: TGCAGCGTTGAAGATCGTACGGGGACACCCAATGAGCAGTTCTTC. It yields the protein CSVEDRTGTPNEQFF.

The chain uses TRBV6-5 and TRBJ1-6, with 8 bases fitting TRBD1. Germline assignment: CDR1 MNHEY and CDR2 SVGAGI. The V and J ends lost 8 bases and 7 bases, in that order; junction bases with no gene match: 4. The length of the CDR3 is 13 residues. The CDR3 region is CASGQGWNSPLHF. The DNA for the CDR3 is TGTGCCAGCGGACAGGGTTGGAATTCACCCCTCCACTTT.

This sequence joins TRBV3-1 (or the pseudogene TRBV3-2) and TRBJ1-2, with 9 bases matching TRBD1. V dropped 3 bases and J dropped 8; count of bases not matched to a gene: 1. Germline CDR1 LGHDT, CDR2 YNNKEL (reference sequence). CDR3 length: 12 residues. DNA of the CDR3: TGTGCCAGCAGCCATGGGACAGGGGGCTACACCTTC. This gives the protein CASSHGTGGYTF.

J is TRBJ1-6 and V is TRBV5-1; TRBD1 might be the D (5 bases). V shed 4 bases and J shed 0 bases, with 17 bases lying between them. The germline V gene encodes CDR1 SGHRS and CDR2 YFSETQ. The CDR3 is made up of 18 amino acids. The CDR3 DNA sequence: TGCGCCAGCAGCCGGGGGACGTTATTTAGCTCCTATAATTCACCCCTCCACTTT. Translation: CASSRGTLFSSYNSPLHF.

The chain is built from TRBV5-1 and TRBJ2-3; TRBD2 matches at 7 bases. With V trimmed by 5 bases and J by 2 bases, 5 bases remained unmatched. Germline V lookup: CDR1 SGHRS, CDR2 YFSETQ. This CDR3 region has 14 residues. CDR3 DNA sequence: TGCGCCAGCAGGTGGGGAGGGATCACAGATACGCAGTATTTT. This sequence encodes CASRWGGITDTQYF.

A single count supports this clone. The V and J genes are TRBV20-1 and TRBJ1-1; D unresolved. The V and J ends lost 3 bases and 4 bases respectively, with 15 bases between them. The CDR3 sequence is 14 residues long. The germline V gene has CDR1 DFQATT and CDR2 SNEGSKA (reference sequence). The CDR3 loop reads CSASAAERRTEAFF. Written as DNA, the CDR3 is TGCAGTGCTAGTGCTGCGGAACGGCGCACTGAAGCTTTCTTT.

The chain recombines TRBV2 with TRBJ1-2; a weak D match, TRBD1 (5 bases). Germline loops: CDR1 SNHLY, CDR2 FYNNEI. V lost 5 bases and J lost 2, with 12 bases in between. CDR3 length: 14 amino acids. The CDR3 protein is CASSPLGGNYGYTF. CDR3 DNA: TGTGCCAGCAGTCCCTTGGGGGGGAACTATGGCTACACCTTC.

The V call is TRBV3-1 (or the pseudogene TRBV3-2), the J call TRBJ1-1; D is undetermined. The germline gives CDR1 LGHDT, CDR2 YNNKEL (reference sequence). V was pared by 11 bases and J by 3 bases, with 10 bases between. The CDR3 runs 11 residues. The CDR3 sequence is CASYSDTEAFF. The CDR3 region has the DNA TGTGCCTCTTATAGTGACACTGAAGCTTTCTTT.

The genes are TRBV5-1 and TRBJ1-6; 7 bases line up with TRBD1. The germline gives CDR1 SGHRS, CDR2 YFSETQ. The V segment lost 5 bases and the J segment 6 bases; nucleotides outside the gene matches: 5. The CDR3 is 14 amino acids. The CDR3 region is CASSSDRTNSPLHF. The CDR3 DNA reads as TGCGCCAGCAGTTCGGACAGGACTAATTCACCCCTCCACTTT.

The J gene is TRBJ2-4, the V gene TRBV19; D perhaps matches TRBD1 (5 bases). Germline lookup yields CDR1 LNHDA and CDR2 SQIVND (reference sequence). The CDR3 loop spans 14 amino acids. V was trimmed by 5 bases and J by 7 bases, leaving 15 bases between them. The CDR3 here is CASSVQGDRNIQYF. CDR3 in DNA: TGTGCCAGTAGTGTCCAGGGCGATAGGAACATTCAGTACTTC.

This chain connects TRBV12-3 or TRBV12-4 to TRBJ1-1; D call uncertain. Trimming took 2 bases from V and 11 from J, leaving 15 bases between them. The CDR3 contains 13 residues. The CDR3 sequence is CASSLSPGQQAFF. The DNA of the CDR3 is TGTGCCAGCAGTTTATCCCCTGGGCAGCAGGCTTTCTTT.

This clone was counted once. The chain is built from TRBV6-1 and TRBJ1-1, with D perhaps TRBD1 (5 bases). This CDR3 contains 14 residues. Germline-derived CDR1 and CDR2 are MNHNS and SASEGT. Trimming cost V 0 bases and J 7 bases, with 12 bases left between them. CDR3 in amino acids: CASSEAAGRGEAFF. In DNA form, the CDR3 reads TGTGCCAGCAGTGAAGCTGCGGGGAGGGGTGAAGCTTTCTTT.

This clone has just one count. The J gene is TRBJ2-5, the V gene TRBV7-3; 7 bases line up with TRBD1. The CDR3 has 15 residues. Looked up from germline, CDR1 is SGHTA and CDR2 is FQGTGA. The trim removed 5 bases at V and 2 bases at J, leaving 8 bases unmatched. The CDR3 nucleotides are TGTGCCAGCAGCCTTAGACAGGGCGGGCAAGAGACCCAGTACTTC. As protein: CASSLRQGGQETQYF.